Each of the 16 T cell receptor beta chains below was sequenced from the same sample in a study of T cell clonality in common variable immunodeficiency. Clones were read by immunoSEQ multiplex PCR, and TCRdb kept only the in-frame ones, dropping some. Listed for the sample are roughly 30,000 clones, none seen a single time. General observations from the study: Reportedly, TCR beta sequences from common variable immunodeficiency showed fewer deletions and N-nucleotide insertions.

These receptors are not linked to any known antigen. Sequenced: peripheral blood mononuclear cells. The receptors were sampled from a human donor with common variable immunodeficiency.

This clone was observed at least ten times. The DNA ends 3 residues before the CDR3 does, and the rest of the CDR3 is filled in from the germline J gene. The chain has TRBV18 and TRBJ1-5; 9 nucleotides agree with TRBD1. CDR3 length equals 16 residues. Germline V gene data show CDR1 as KGHSH and CDR2 as LQKENI. With 3 bases clipped from V and 3 bases from J, the junction kept 6 bases outside the gene matches. The part of the CDR3 DNA that was read is TGTGCCAGCTCACCCACAGGGGGCATAGACAATCAGCCC. Amino acid sequence: CASSPTGGIDNQP. The whole CDR3 sequence is CASSPTGGIDNQPQHF.

This clone was found many times. With the read ending 3 residues before the CDR3 end, the germline J gene is used to fill in that end. The V and J genes are TRBV12-3 or TRBV12-4 and TRBJ2-5; D unclear. The CDR3 totals 12 residues. Trimming took 6 bases from V and 0 from J, leaving 5 bases between them. The CDR3 bases that were read are TGTGCCAGCAGATCTGACCAAGAGACC. Its protein is CASRSDQET. The entire CDR3 sequence reads CASRSDQETQYF.

This clone was recorded at least ten times. The read gets to within 3 residues of the CDR3 end, and the germline J gene fills in the rest. This sequence joins TRBV10-1 and TRBJ2-1, with 10 nucleotides matching TRBD2. The CDR3 is made up of 15 amino acids. Losses at the gene ends were 5 bases for V and 5 bases for J; bases not matched to a gene: 6. Germline CDR1 reads WNHNN; CDR2 reads SYGVQD (reference sequence). The CDR3 bases that were read are TGCGCCAGCAGTTCCGGGACTAGCGCGAACAATGAG. Its protein product is CASSSGTSANNE. The whole CDR3 region reads CASSSGTSANNEQFF.

This clone appeared a few times. The DNA ends 3 residues before the CDR3 does, and the rest of the CDR3 is filled in from the germline J gene. This rearrangement joins TRBV19 to TRBJ2-1, with D possibly being TRBD2 (6 bases). V lost 2 bases and J 9 bases, leaving 14 bases between the germline ends. This CDR3 spans 14 amino acids. Per the germline V gene, CDR1 is LNHDA and CDR2 is SQIVND (reference sequence). CDR3 DNA, as far as it was read: TGTGCCAGTAGTATACAAGGTGGGGGGAGTGAG. Its translation: CASSIQGGGSE. The CDR3 in its entirety is CASSIQGGGSEQFF.

This clone was seen at least ten times. The sequence runs out 3 residues before the end of the CDR3; the remainder is reconstructed from the germline J gene. The chain links TRBV10-3 to TRBJ2-5, with a possible D match to TRBD1 (6 bases). V shed 2 bases and J shed 5 bases, with 12 bases lying between them. This CDR3 comprises 14 residues. Germline V CDR1 and CDR2: ENHRY, SYGVKD. The sequenced part of the CDR3 DNA is TGTGCCATCAGTGAGGGCAGGGGAACGGAGACC. Protein sequence: CAISEGRGTET. The full-length CDR3 reads as CAISEGRGTETQYF.

This clone was found a few times. Coverage ceases 3 residues before the CDR3 finishes, and the germline J gene fills in the end. The chain carries TRBV2 and TRBJ1-6; 10 positions agree with TRBD1. J was trimmed by 0 bases and V by 5 bases; bases with no gene match: 1. CDR1 and CDR2 (germline): SNHLY, FYNNEI. CDR3 size: 16 residues. CDR3 region: CASSWTGGSYNSPLHF. Incomplete CDR3 DNA: TGTGCCAGCAGTTGGACAGGGGGCTCCTATAATTCACCC.

This clone came up many times. The read ends 3 residues early relative to the CDR3; the germline J gene fills the gap. The rearrangement links TRBV19 to TRBJ2-5; 13 nucleotides line up with TRBD2. This CDR3 region has 15 residues. Losses at the gene ends were 6 bases for V and 2 bases for J; bases not matched to a gene: 3. CDR1 LNHDA and CDR2 SQIVND come from the germline V gene (reference sequence). The CDR3 DNA, read in part, is TGTGCCAGTAGCTCGGGACTAGCGGGGCAAGAGACC. Residues: CASSSGLAGQET. The full CDR3 is CASSSGLAGQETQYF.

This clone was recorded at least ten times. The read halts 3 residues ahead of the CDR3 end, with the missing end drawn from the germline J gene. The rearrangement links TRBV13 to TRBJ2-7; 8 positions match TRBD1. Germline trimming cut 5 bases from V and 0 bases from J; bases unmatched to any gene: 9. The germline gives CDR1 PRHDT, CDR2 FYEKMQ (reference sequence). The CDR3 runs 16 residues. The CDR3 loop is CASSPRTGTISYEQYF. The sequenced part of the CDR3 DNA is TGTGCCAGCAGCCCCCGGACAGGGACAATCTCCTACGAG.

As regards this clone: Coverage ceases 3 residues before the CDR3 finishes, and the germline J gene fills in the end. The rearrangement joins TRBV19 to TRBJ2-1; 9 bases fit TRBD2. This CDR3 is built from 14 residues. In germline, CDR1 is LNHDA, CDR2 SQIVND (reference sequence). With V trimmed by 6 bases and J by 7 bases, 7 bases remained unmatched. The CDR3 loop reads CASSGTSPLNEQFF. The covered CDR3 bases are TGTGCCAGTAGCGGGACTAGCCCTCTTAATGAG.

This clone was detected many times. With the read ending 3 residues before the CDR3 end, the germline J gene is used to fill in that end. This chain joins TRBV20-1 and TRBJ2-4, with 9 bases fitting TRBD2. This CDR3 has 21 residues. Trimming at V came to 0 bases and at J to 1 base, leaving 19 bases not matched to a gene. CDR1 DFQATT and CDR2 SNEGSKA come from the germline V gene (reference sequence). The CDR3 DNA, read in part, is TGCAGTGCTAGAGATTTTCCCGGACTAGCGTCGACTCGTTTTGCCAAAAACATT. Encoded protein: CSARDFPGLASTRFAKNI. The whole CDR3 region reads CSARDFPGLASTRFAKNIQYF.

In its sample, this clone was seen many times. Read sequence stops 3 residues before the CDR3 end, and the germline J gene provides the missing end. The rearrangement joins TRBV30 to TRBJ1-1, with D possibly being TRBD1 (6 bases). The CDR3 has 14 amino acids. Trimming removed 4 bases from V and 2 bases from J, with 14 bases in between. Germline CDR1 and CDR2: GTSNPN and SVGIG (reference sequence). The covered CDR3 bases are TGTGCCTGGAATCTCGGACAGTTAAACACTGAA. Its protein product is CAWNLGQLNTE. The full CDR3 sequence reads CAWNLGQLNTEAFF.

A remark on this clone: The read is 3 residues too short to cover the CDR3 end, so that end is filled in from the germline J gene. The gene calls are TRBV2 and TRBJ2-2, with TRBD2 identical over 9 bases. The V segment lost 6 bases and the J segment 1 base; nucleotides outside the gene matches: 12. Germline CDR1 reads SNHLY; CDR2 reads FYNNEI. This CDR3 has 18 residues. The DNA read from the CDR3 is TGTGCCAGCAGGGGTCATGTAGCGGGAGTAGGGAACACCGGGGAG. Its protein product is CASRGHVAGVGNTGE. The full CDR3 protein is CASRGHVAGVGNTGELFF. The entire variable domain, with the rest obtained from reference TRBV2 and TRBJ2-2, is as follows: EPEVTQTPSHQVTQMGQEVILRCVPISNHLYFYWYRQILGQKVEFLVSFYNNEISEKSEIFDDQFSVERPDGSNFTLKIRSTKLEDSAMYFCASRGHVAGVGNTGELFFGEGSRLTVL.

The sequenced CDR3 bases are TGTGCCAGCAGTTTCGGGCCGGGACAGGGTTACGAG. Its protein product is CASSFGPGQGYE. The CDR3, in full, reads CASSFGPGQGYEQYF. The chain recombines TRBV13 with TRBJ2-7; 9 bases fit TRBD1. The read terminates 3 residues ahead of where the CDR3 ends, so the germline J gene completes it. Per the germline V gene, CDR1 is PRHDT and CDR2 is FYEKMQ (reference sequence). V was pared by 6 bases and J by 4 bases, with 10 bases of the junction left unmatched. This CDR3 region has 15 residues.

Ten or more counts support this clone. The read terminates 3 residues ahead of where the CDR3 ends, so the germline J gene completes it. This chain links TRBV6-4 with TRBJ2-1; 8 bases align to TRBD2. Unmatched junction bases numbered 5, after V lost 7 bases and J lost 0 bases. CDR1 and CDR2 (germline): MRHNA, SNTAGT. The length of the CDR3 is 15 residues. The CDR3 sequence: CASKLAAHSYNEQFF. The CDR3 DNA, read in part, is TGTGCCAGCAAACTAGCGGCCCACTCCTACAATGAG.

This clone showed up just a few times. The read falls 3 residues short of the CDR3 end, and the missing part is taken from the germline J gene. The gene calls are TRBV19 and TRBJ2-3; TRBD1 matches 7 bases. V was clipped by 10 bases and J by 4 bases; unmatched bases: 5. This CDR3 is built from 12 residues. The germline gives CDR1 LNHDA, CDR2 SQIVND (reference sequence). The CDR3 reads CATQGVADTQYF. The covered CDR3 bases are TGTGCCACGCAGGGGGTAGCAGATACG.

This clone was counted at least ten times. The observed sequence ends 3 residues before the CDR3 terminus, with the missing tail filled in from the germline J gene. This chain uses TRBV18 with TRBJ2-1, with 12 nucleotides matching TRBD2. Germline CDR1 is KGHSH and CDR2 is LQKENI. With V trimmed by 6 bases and J by 1 base, 10 bases remained unmatched. The CDR3 contains 18 residues. The covered CDR3 bases are TGTGCCAGCTCGAGACTAGCGGGAGATCTCGGATCCTACAATGAG. Amino acids: CASSRLAGDLGSYNE. Given in full, the CDR3 is CASSRLAGDLGSYNEQFF.